Presented here are 19 T cell receptor beta chains from one specimen sequenced in a study of T cell changes during pregnancy in multiple sclerosis. Generated by immunoSEQ multiplex PCR, the TCRdb table keeps only in-frame clones and is missing some. The sample includes tens of thousands of clones, more than 85% of them seen just once. The sample here was peripheral blood, taken in the third trimester of pregnancy. The receptor source for this set is a female donor with multiple sclerosis, enrolled in a pregnancy study.

V is TRBV2 and J is TRBJ2-6, with TRBD1 identical over 7 bases. V was pared by 8 bases and J by 0 bases, with 1 base of the junction left unmatched. The CDR3 consists of 14 residues. CDR1 is SNHLY, CDR2 FYNNEI, per germline. CDR3 nucleotides: TGTGCCAGCTACAGGGGCTCTGGGGCCAACGTCCTGACTTTC. Translating gives CASYRGSGANVLTF.

The chain has TRBV19 and TRBJ2-3; D is ambiguous. V lost 4 bases and J 4 bases, leaving 15 bases between the germline ends. CDR1 is LNHDA, CDR2 SQIVND, per germline (reference sequence). This CDR3 spans 15 amino acids. The CDR3 DNA reads TGTGCCAGTAGTAACGCAATCCCCGGAGCAGATACGCAGTATTTT. Its protein is CASSNAIPGADTQYF.

CDR3 nucleotide sequence: TGTGCCAGTAGCGGACTAGCGGGAGGCCACGAGCAGTACTTC. Protein product: CASSGLAGGHEQYF. This sequence joins TRBV19 and TRBJ2-7, with 14 bases matching TRBD2. CDR3 size: 14 residues. Germline loops: CDR1 LNHDA, CDR2 SQIVND (reference sequence). Trimming cost V 6 bases and J 5 bases; bases outside gene matches: 3. The full variable domain, rest sourced from reference TRBV19 and TRBJ2-7, is DGGITQSPKYLFRKEGQNVTLSCEQNLNHDAMYWYRQDPGQGLRLIYYSQIVNDFQKGDIAEGYSVSREKKESFPLTVTSAQKNPTAFYLCASSGLAGGHEQYFGPGTRLTVT.

The chain couples TRBV9 to TRBJ2-2; D is possibly TRBD2 (5 bases). CDR1 and CDR2 (germline): SGDLS, YYNGEE. The V end lost 0 bases, the J end lost 1 base, and 13 bases lay between the germline ends. The CDR3 sequence is 17 residues long. This CDR3 reads CASSVDIRTGNTGELFF. For the CDR3, the DNA is TGTGCCAGCAGCGTAGATATCAGGACTGGGAACACCGGGGAGCTGTTTTTT.

This rearrangement joins TRBV6-1 to TRBJ2-1, with a possible D match to TRBD2 (6 bases). The CDR3 is 15 amino acids. The V gene lost 3 bases and the J gene lost 6 bases, with 15 bases spanning the gap. In germline, CDR1 is MNHNS, CDR2 SASEGT. The CDR3 loop is CASSERASASNEQFF. The CDR3 bases are TGTGCCAGCAGTGAGCGGGCTAGCGCTTCCAATGAGCAGTTCTTC.

This CDR3 is CASSSLHSETYEQYF. In nucleotides, the CDR3 is TGTGCCAGCAGCTCACTACATTCCGAGACCTACGAGCAGTACTTC. This chain joins TRBV7-9 and TRBJ2-7; no definite D call. Trimming stripped 4 bases from V and 2 bases from J, with 15 bases between. The CDR3 runs to 15 residues. Looked up from germline, CDR1 is SEHNR and CDR2 is FQNEAQ (reference sequence).

CDR3 loop: CASRVTENTEAFF. CDR3 nucleotides: TGTGCCAGCAGGGTGACAGAGAACACTGAAGCTTTCTTT. This chain joins TRBV2 and TRBJ1-1, with D possibly being TRBD1 (5 bases). CDR3 length: 13 amino acids. The germline V gene has CDR1 SNHLY and CDR2 FYNNEI. The germline V and J ends were trimmed by 6 bases and 1 base, with 9 bases remaining between them.

The V gene is TRBV18, the J gene TRBJ2-1; 10 positions match TRBD2. The CDR3 is 16 amino acids. Germline CDR1 and CDR2: KGHSH and LQKENI. V dropped 4 bases and J dropped 4; count of bases not matched to a gene: 7. The CDR3 spells CASSLPTSGFYNEQFF. The CDR3 DNA reads as TGTGCCAGCTCACTTCCGACTAGCGGGTTTTACAATGAGCAGTTCTTC. Based on the CDR3 plus reference TRBV18 and TRBJ2-1, the full variable domain is NAGVMQNPRHLVRRRGQEARLRCSPMKGHSHVYWYRQLPEEGLKFMVYLQKENIIDESGMPKERFSAEFPKEGPSILRIQQVVRGDSAAYFCASSLPTSGFYNEQFFGPGTRLTVL.

This chain uses TRBV7-2 with TRBJ2-7; 7 positions agree with TRBD1. This CDR3 is 15 amino acids long. The V segment lost 2 bases and the J segment 3 bases; nucleotides outside the gene matches: 7. The V gene's germline CDR1 is SGHTA and CDR2 FQGNSA. The CDR3 sequence: CASSLQTGKNYEQYF. The CDR3 DNA reads as TGTGCCAGCAGCTTACAGACAGGGAAAAACTACGAGCAGTACTTC.

The V and J genes are TRBV28 and TRBJ2-2; TRBD1 might be the D (6 bases). Trimming removed 5 bases from V and 6 bases from J, with 19 bases in between. From germline, CDR1 is MDHEN and CDR2 SYDVKM. CDR3 length: 16 amino acids. CDR3 region: CASSPRGSAGAGELFF. In DNA form, the CDR3 reads TGTGCCAGCAGTCCCAGGGGAAGTGCGGGCGCCGGGGAGCTGTTTTTT. The complete variable domain, with remaining parts taken from reference TRBV28 and TRBJ2-2, reads DVKVTQSSRYLVKRTGEKVFLECVQDMDHENMFWYRQDPGLGLRLIYFSYDVKMKEKGDIPEGYSVSREKKERFSLILESASTNQTSMYLCASSPRGSAGAGELFFGEGSRLTVL.

CDR3 DNA: TGCGCCAGCAGCCATCTAGGCAATGAGCAGTTCTTC. Its translation is CASSHLGNEQFF. The chain links TRBV4-1 to TRBJ2-1; the D is unclear. CDR3 length: 12 residues. V was pared by 3 bases and J by 6 bases, with 6 bases between. Germline loops: CDR1 MGHRA, CDR2 YSYEKL.

The chain joins TRBV6-5 to TRBJ2-2; the match to TRBD1 covers 7 bases. Germline-derived CDR1 and CDR2 are MNHEY and SVGAGI. V dropped 5 bases and J dropped 2; count of bases not matched to a gene: 5. This CDR3 comprises 15 residues. The CDR3 DNA follows: TGTGCCAGCAGTATGACAGGGAGCAACACCGGGGAGCTGTTTTTT. Encoded protein: CASSMTGSNTGELFF.

The chain combines TRBV7-3 with TRBJ1-1; 10 nucleotides line up with TRBD1. CDR1 is SGHTA, CDR2 FQGTGA, per germline. V trimming: 2 bases; J trimming: 3 bases; junction bases outside the gene matches: 12. This CDR3 is 18 amino acids long. The CDR3 coding sequence is TGTGCCAGCAGCTTAGCAGTCCCGGGACAGGGGCGGTACACTGAAGCTTTCTTT. Protein sequence: CASSLAVPGQGRYTEAFF.

The chain recombines TRBV9 with TRBJ2-3; TRBD2 matches at 8 bases. Germline loops: CDR1 SGDLS, CDR2 YYNGEE. The CDR3 runs 14 residues. V shed 7 bases and J 2 bases; nucleotides not matched to a gene: 6. The CDR3 loop reads CASASGYNTDTQYF. CDR3 nucleotide sequence: TGTGCCAGCGCTAGCGGGTACAACACAGATACGCAGTATTTT.

The chain carries TRBV29-1 and TRBJ2-2, with D possibly TRBD1 on 5 matching bases. Trimming removed 7 bases from V and 4 bases from J, with 16 bases in between. This CDR3 has 14 amino acids. The germline gives CDR1 SQVTM, CDR2 ANQGSEA. The CDR3 DNA sequence: TGCAGCGCCGAGCAGGGCTGGGGCACCGGGGAGCTGTTTTTT. The encoded protein is CSAEQGWGTGELFF.

A note on this clone: The junction departs from germline at one end; a sequencing error may be responsible. The chain couples TRBV4-1 to TRBJ1-1; no reliable D call. This CDR3 spans 13 amino acids. Germline values: CDR1 MGHRA, CDR2 YSYEKL. CDR3 amino acids: CASSPVQNAEAFF. DNA of the CDR3: TGCGCCAGCAGCCCTGTACAGAACGCTGAAGCTTTCTTT.

This chain links TRBV11-3 with TRBJ2-1; 9 bases line up with TRBD1. This CDR3 has 17 amino acids. CDR1 SGHNT and CDR2 YENEEA come from the germline V gene. V gave up 3 bases and J gave up 5 bases; unmatched junction bases: 11. Here the CDR3 DNA reads TGTGCCAGCAGCTTGTTAATCGGGACAGGGTATGACAATGAGCAGTTCTTC. Translation gives CASSLLIGTGYDNEQFF.

V gene TRBV7-3 combines with J gene TRBJ1-1; tentative D call: TRBD1 (5 bases). Germline V gene sequence: CDR1 SGHTA, CDR2 FQGTGA. The CDR3 spans 13 residues. V shed 2 bases and J shed 6 bases, with 10 bases lying between them. The chain's CDR3 is CASSLGGEPEAFF. The DNA for the CDR3 is TGTGCCAGCAGCTTAGGAGGGGAGCCTGAAGCTTTCTTT.

CDR3: CASSLFSGGADTQYF. The CDR3 DNA reads as TGTGCCAGCAGTTTGTTTAGCGGGGGCGCAGATACGCAGTATTTT. The chain has TRBV28 and TRBJ2-3; 9 positions agree with TRBD2. CDR3 length equals 15 residues. From germline, CDR1 is MDHEN and CDR2 SYDVKM. Trimming took 3 bases from V and 4 from J; bases not matched to a gene: 5. The whole variable domain, remainder taken from reference TRBV28 and TRBJ2-3, is DVKVTQSSRYLVKRTGEKVFLECVQDMDHENMFWYRQDPGLGLRLIYFSYDVKMKEKGDIPEGYSVSREKKERFSLILESASTNQTSMYLCASSLFSGGADTQYFGPGTRLTVL.